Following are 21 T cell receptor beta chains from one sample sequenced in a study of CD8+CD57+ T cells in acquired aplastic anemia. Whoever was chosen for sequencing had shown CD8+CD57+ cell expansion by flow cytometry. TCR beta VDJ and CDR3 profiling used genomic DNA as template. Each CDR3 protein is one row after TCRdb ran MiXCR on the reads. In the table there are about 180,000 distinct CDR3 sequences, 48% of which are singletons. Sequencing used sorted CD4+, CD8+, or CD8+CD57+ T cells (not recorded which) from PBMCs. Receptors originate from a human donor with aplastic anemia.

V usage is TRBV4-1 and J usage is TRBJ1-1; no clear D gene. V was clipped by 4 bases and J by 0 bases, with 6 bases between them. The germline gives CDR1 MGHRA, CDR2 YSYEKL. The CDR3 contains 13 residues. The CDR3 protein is CASSREVNTEAFF. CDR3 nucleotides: TGCGCCAGCAGCCGAGAGGTGAACACTGAAGCTTTCTTT.

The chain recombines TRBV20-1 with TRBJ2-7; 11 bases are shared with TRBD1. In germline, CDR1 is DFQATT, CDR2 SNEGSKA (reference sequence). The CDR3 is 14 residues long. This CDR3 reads CSAGTGGSSYEQYF. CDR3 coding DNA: TGCAGCGCCGGGACAGGGGGGAGCTCCTACGAGCAGTACTTC.

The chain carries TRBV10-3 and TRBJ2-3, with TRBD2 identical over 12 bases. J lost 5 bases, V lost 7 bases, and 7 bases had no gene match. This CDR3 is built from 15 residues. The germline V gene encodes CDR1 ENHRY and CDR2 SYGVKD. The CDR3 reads CAINPSGGAGDTQYF. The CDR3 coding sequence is TGTGCCATCAACCCTAGCGGGGGGGCTGGAGATACGCAGTATTTT.

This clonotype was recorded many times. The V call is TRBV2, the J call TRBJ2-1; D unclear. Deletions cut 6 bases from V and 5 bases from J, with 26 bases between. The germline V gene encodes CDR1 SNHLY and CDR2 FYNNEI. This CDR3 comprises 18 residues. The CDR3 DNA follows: TGTGCCAGCAGGGGGAATTTTAGTCCCTCCAAAGGCGACAATGAGCAGTTCTTC. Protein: CASRGNFSPSKGDNEQFF.

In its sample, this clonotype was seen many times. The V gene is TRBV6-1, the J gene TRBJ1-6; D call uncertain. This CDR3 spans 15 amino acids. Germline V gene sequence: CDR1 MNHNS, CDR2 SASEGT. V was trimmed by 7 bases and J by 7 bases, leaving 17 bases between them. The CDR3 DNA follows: TGTGCCAGCAACCAAATACAGACGGAAAATTCACCCCTCCACTTT. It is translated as CASNQIQTENSPLHF.

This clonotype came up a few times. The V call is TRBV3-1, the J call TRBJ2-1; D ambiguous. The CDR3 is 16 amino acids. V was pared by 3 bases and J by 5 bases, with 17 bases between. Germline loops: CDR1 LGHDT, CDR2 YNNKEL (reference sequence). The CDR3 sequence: CASSQEEVPKDNEQFF. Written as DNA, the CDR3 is TGTGCCAGCAGCCAGGAAGAGGTTCCTAAGGACAATGAGCAGTTCTTC.

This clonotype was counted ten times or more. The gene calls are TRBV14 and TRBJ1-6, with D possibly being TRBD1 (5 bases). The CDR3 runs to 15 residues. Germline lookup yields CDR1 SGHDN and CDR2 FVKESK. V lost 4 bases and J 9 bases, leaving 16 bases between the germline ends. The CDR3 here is CASSRLQGSGSPLHF. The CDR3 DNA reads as TGTGCCAGCAGCCGGCTTCAGGGATCCGGTTCACCCCTCCACTTT. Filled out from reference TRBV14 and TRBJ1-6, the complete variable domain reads EAGVTQFPSHSVIEKGQTVTLRCDPISGHDNLYWYRRVMGKEIKFLLHFVKESKQDESGMPNNRFLAERTGGTYSTLKVQPAELEDSGVYFCASSRLQGSGSPLHFGNGTRLTVT.

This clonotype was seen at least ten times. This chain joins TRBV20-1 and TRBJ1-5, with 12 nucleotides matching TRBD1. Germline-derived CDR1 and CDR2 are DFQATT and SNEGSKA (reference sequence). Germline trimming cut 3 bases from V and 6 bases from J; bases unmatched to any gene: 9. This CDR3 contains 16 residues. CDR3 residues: CSASSSGTGGVQPQHF. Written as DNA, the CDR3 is TGCAGTGCTAGCAGCTCCGGGACAGGGGGCGTTCAGCCCCAGCATTTT.

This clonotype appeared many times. Here the CDR3 reads CASSYGRSGNEQFF. CDR3 nucleotide sequence: TGTGCCAGTAGTTACGGGAGGTCTGGCAATGAGCAGTTCTTC. The chain employs TRBV19 and TRBJ2-1, with 7 bases aligning to TRBD2. Germline V gene data show CDR1 as LNHDA and CDR2 as SQIVND (reference sequence). This CDR3 has 14 residues. Trimming removed 5 bases from V and 6 bases from J; junction bases left unmatched: 7.

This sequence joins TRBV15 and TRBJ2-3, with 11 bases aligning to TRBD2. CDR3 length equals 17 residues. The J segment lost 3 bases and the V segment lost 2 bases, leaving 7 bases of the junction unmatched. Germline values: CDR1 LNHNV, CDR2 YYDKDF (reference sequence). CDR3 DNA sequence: TGTGCCACCAGCAGATCTCTAGCGGGGGGAACTACAGATACGCAGTATTTT. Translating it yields CATSRSLAGGTTDTQYF.

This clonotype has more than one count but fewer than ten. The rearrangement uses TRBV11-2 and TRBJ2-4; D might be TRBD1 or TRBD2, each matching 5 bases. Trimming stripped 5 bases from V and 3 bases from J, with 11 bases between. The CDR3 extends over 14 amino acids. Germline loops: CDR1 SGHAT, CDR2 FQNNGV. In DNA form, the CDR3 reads TGTGCCAGCAGCGCGAGGGGTAACAAAAACATTCAGTACTTC. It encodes CASSARGNKNIQYF. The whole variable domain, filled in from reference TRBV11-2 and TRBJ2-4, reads EAGVAQSPRYKIIEKRQSVAFWCNPISGHATLYWYQQILGQGPKLLIQFQNNGVVDDSQLPKDRFSAERLKGVDSTLKIQPAKLEDSAVYLCASSARGNKNIQYFGAGTRLSVL.

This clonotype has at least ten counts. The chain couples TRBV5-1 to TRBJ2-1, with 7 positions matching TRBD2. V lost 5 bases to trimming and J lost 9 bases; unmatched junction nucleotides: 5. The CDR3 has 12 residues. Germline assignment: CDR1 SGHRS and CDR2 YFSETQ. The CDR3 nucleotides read TGCGCCAGCAGTTTTAGCGGGCTTGAGCAGTTCTTC. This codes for CASSFSGLEQFF.

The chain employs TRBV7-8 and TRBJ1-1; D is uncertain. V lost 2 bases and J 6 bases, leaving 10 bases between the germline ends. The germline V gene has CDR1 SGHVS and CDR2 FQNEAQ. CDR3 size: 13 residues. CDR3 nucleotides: TGTGCCAGCAGCTTATTACCGGAGGCTGAAGCTTTCTTT. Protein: CASSLLPEAEAFF.

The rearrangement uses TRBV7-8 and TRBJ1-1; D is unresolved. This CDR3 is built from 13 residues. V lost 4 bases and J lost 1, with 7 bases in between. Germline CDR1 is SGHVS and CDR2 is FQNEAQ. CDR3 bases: TGTGCCAGCAGCTCGCGGGGGAACACTGAAGCTTTCTTT. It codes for CASSSRGNTEAFF.

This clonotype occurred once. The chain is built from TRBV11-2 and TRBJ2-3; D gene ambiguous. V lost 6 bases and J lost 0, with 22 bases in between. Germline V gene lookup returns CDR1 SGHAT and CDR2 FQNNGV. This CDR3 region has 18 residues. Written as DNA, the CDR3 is TGTGCCAGCAGTTACACCCCCGACGAGCTCGGAAGCACAGATACGCAGTATTTT. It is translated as CASSYTPDELGSTDTQYF.

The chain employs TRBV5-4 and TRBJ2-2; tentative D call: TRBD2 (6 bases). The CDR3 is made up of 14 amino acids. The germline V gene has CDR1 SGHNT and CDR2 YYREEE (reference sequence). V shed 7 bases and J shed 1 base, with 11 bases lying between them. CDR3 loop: CASEARGNTGELFF. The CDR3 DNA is TGTGCCAGCGAAGCGCGGGGGAACACCGGGGAGCTGTTTTTT.

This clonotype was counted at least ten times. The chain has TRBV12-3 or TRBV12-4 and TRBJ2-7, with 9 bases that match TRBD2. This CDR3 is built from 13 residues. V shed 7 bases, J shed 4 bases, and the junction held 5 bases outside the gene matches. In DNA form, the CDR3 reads TGTGCCAGCAAAGCGGGGGGCTCATACGAGCAGTACTTC. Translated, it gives CASKAGGSYEQYF.

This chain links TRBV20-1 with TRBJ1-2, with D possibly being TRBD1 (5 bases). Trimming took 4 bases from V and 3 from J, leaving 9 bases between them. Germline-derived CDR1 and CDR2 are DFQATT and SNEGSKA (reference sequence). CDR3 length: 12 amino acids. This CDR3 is CSATATDYGYTF. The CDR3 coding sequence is TGCAGTGCTACCGCGACAGACTATGGCTACACCTTC.

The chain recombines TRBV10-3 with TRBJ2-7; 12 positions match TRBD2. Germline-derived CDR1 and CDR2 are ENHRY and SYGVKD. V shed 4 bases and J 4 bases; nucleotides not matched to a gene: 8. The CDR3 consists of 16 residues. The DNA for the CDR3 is TGTGCCATCAGTGGACGGGAGACTAGCGGGGGATACGAGCAGTACTTC. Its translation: CAISGRETSGGYEQYF.

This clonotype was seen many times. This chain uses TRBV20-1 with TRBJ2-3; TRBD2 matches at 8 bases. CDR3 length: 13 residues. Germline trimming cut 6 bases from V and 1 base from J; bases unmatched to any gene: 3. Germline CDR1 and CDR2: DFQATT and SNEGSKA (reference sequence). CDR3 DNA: TGCAGTGCAAAAGCGGGGGGCACAGATACGCAGTATTTT. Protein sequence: CSAKAGGTDTQYF.

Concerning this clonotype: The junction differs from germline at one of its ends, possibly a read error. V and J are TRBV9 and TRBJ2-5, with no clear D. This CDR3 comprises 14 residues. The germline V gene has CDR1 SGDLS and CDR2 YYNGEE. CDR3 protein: CASSVSVLQEAQYF. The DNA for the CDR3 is TGTGCCAGCAGCGTATCGGTCCTCCAAGAGGCCCAGTACTTC.